This record concerns one T cell receptor beta chain sequence. The antigen is unknown. This record comes from a study of T cell responses to AZD1222 COVID-19 vaccine. Using immunoSEQ multiplex PCR, the repertoire was profiled, and TCRdb retains in-frame clones only, with some absent. The sample carries roughly 80,000 clones, under 95% recorded once. Study findings and constraints: Among those given AZD1222, only five or six were seropositive at baseline. After the peak T cell response, and only then, were repertoires sampled. White British ancestry dominated among donors, who included more females, and clonal diversity was possibly underestimated. Vaccine-associated CD4 TCRs ranged over spike, dominating at 160-218 and 743-854.

The clonotype was recovered from an adult in good health. Sequenced material: peripheral blood, taken on day 0 of AZD1222 vaccination.

As DNA, the CDR3 is TGTGCCAGCTCACCTACAAACAATGAGCAGTTCTTC. Amino acid sequence: CASSPTNNEQFF. The rearrangement joins TRBV18 to TRBJ2-1; D is ambiguous. V lost 3 bases and J 5 bases, leaving 5 bases between the germline ends. The V gene's germline CDR1 is KGHSH and CDR2 LQKENI. This CDR3 spans 12 amino acids. Variable domain in full (rest from reference TRBV18 and TRBJ2-1): NAGVMQNPRHLVRRRGQEARLRCSPMKGHSHVYWYRQLPEEGLKFMVYLQKENIIDESGMPKERFSAEFPKEGPSILRIQQVVRGDSAAYFCASSPTNNEQFFGPGTRLTVL.